These 4 T cell receptor beta chains came from one sample sequenced in a study of Graves' ophthalmopathy and Graves' hyperthyroidism. Transcripts of RNA were the source for amplifying TCR beta CDR3 regions. First-round RT-PCR with HTBI primers preceded a second-round multiplex PCR. TCRdb reanalysed the multiplex PCR reads using MiXCR and keeps one entry per CDR3 protein. The data show 400,000 or so distinct CDR3 sequences, approximately 15% seen once. Input material: peripheral blood. The receptors stem from a young woman with stable Graves' hyperthyroidism.

Many counts were recorded for this clonotype. The V gene is TRBV12-3 or TRBV12-4, the J gene TRBJ1-2; a weak D match, TRBD1 (6 bases). V lost 8 bases and J 6 bases, leaving 16 bases between the germline ends. The CDR3 totals 13 residues. The CDR3 loop reads CASAGGEWDGYTF. The CDR3 DNA follows: TGTGCCAGCGCTGGGGGCGAATGGGATGGCTACACCTTC.

In its sample, this clonotype was seen many times. The chain combines TRBV6-1 with TRBJ2-7; D is possibly TRBD1 or TRBD2 (5 bases each). Germline CDR1 MNHNS, CDR2 SASEGT. The CDR3 spans 13 residues. Trimming left V 8 bases short and J 0 bases short, with 11 bases between. In nucleotides, the CDR3 is TGTGCCAGCTGGGACCGACTCTCCTACGAGCAGTACTTC. It is translated as CASWDRLSYEQYF.

This chain uses TRBV11-1 with TRBJ1-2, with D possibly being TRBD1 (6 bases). The germline V gene has CDR1 SGHAT and CDR2 FQDESV (reference sequence). CDR3 length: 19 residues. The V end lost 1 base, the J end lost 0 bases, and 21 bases lay between the germline ends. This CDR3 reads CASSLDAGDVTRANYGYTF. CDR3 DNA sequence: TGTGCCAGCAGCTTAGATGCAGGGGACGTTACAAGAGCTAACTATGGCTACACCTTC. The variable domain in full, with the rest retrieved from reference TRBV11-1 and TRBJ1-2, is EAEVAQSPRYKITEKSQAVAFWCDPISGHATLYWYRQILGQGPELLVQFQDESVVDDSQLPKDRFSAERLKGVDSTLKIQPAELGDSAMYLCASSLDAGDVTRANYGYTFGSGTRLTVV.

V usage is TRBV12-3 or TRBV12-4 and J usage is TRBJ1-3; 9 bases match TRBD1. V lost 4 bases to trimming and J lost 0 bases; unmatched junction nucleotides: 4. This CDR3 is built from 16 residues. Here the CDR3 reads CASSSGQGNSGNTIYF. As DNA, the CDR3 is TGTGCCAGCAGTTCGGGACAGGGTAACTCTGGAAACACCATATATTTT.